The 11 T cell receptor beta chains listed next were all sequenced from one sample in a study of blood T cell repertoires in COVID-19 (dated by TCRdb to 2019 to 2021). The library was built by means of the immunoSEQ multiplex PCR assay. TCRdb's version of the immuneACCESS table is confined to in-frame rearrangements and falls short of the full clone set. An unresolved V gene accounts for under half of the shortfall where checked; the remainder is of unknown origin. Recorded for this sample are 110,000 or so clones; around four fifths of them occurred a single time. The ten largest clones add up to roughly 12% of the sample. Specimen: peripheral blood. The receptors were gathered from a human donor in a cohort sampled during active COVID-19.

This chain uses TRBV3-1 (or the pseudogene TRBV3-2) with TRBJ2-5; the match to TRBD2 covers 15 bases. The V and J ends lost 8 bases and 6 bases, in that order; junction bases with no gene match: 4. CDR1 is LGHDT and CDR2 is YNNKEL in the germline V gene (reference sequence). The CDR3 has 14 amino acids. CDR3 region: CASGLAGGQQTQYF. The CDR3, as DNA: TGTGCCAGCGGACTAGCGGGGGGGCAGCAGACCCAGTACTTC.

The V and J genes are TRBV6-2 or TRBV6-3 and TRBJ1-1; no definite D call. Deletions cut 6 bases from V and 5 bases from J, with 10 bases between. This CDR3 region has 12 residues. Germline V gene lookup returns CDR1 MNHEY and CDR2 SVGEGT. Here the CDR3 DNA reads TGTGCCAGCAGCTCGAGGAGGACTGAAGCTTTCTTT. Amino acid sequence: CASSSRRTEAFF.

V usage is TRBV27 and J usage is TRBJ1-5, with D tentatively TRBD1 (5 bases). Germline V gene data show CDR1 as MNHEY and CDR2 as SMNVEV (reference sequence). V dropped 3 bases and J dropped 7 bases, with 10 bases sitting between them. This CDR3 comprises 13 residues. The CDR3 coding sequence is TGTGCCAGCAGTTTTGCACGGGGGCAGCCCCAGCATTTT. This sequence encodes CASSFARGQPQHF.

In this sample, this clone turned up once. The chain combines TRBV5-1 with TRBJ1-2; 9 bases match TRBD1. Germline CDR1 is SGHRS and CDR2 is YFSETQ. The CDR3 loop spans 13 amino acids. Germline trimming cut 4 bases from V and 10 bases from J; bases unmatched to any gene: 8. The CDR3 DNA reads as TGCGCCAGCAGCCGGGGGGACAGGGACGACTACACCTTC. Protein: CASSRGDRDDYTF.

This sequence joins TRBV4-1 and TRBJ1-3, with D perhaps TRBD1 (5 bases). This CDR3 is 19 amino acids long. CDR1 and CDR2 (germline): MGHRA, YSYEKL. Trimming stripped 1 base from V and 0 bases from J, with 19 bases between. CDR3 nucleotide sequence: TGCGCCAGCAGCCAAGCCCTCGGGGGAGGGTCCCTCTCTGGAAACACCATATATTTT. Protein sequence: CASSQALGGGSLSGNTIYF.

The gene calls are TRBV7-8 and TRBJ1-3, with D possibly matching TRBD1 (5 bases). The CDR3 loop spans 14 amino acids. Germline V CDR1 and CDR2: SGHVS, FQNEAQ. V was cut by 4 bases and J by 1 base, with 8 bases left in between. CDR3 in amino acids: CASSWRGSGNTIYF. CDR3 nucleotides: TGTGCCAGCAGCTGGAGGGGATCTGGAAACACCATATATTTT.

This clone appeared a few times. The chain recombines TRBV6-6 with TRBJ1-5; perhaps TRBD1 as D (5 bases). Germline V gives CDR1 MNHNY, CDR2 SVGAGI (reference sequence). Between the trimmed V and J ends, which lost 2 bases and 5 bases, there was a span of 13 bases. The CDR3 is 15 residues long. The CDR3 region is CASSYAGVPHQPQHF. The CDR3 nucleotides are TGTGCCAGCAGTTACGCGGGGGTGCCCCATCAGCCCCAGCATTTT.

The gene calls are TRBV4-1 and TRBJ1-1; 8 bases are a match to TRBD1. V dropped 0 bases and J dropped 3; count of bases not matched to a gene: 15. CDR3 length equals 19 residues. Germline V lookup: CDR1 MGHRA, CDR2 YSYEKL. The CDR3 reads CASSQDWIWDRPPDTEAFF. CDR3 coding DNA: TGCGCCAGCAGCCAAGATTGGATTTGGGACAGGCCGCCCGACACTGAAGCTTTCTTT.

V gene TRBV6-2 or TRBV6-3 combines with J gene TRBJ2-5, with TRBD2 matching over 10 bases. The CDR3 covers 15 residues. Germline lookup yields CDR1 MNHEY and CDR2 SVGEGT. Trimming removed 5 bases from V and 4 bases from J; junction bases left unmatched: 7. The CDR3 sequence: CASSSGGAVPETQYF. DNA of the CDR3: TGTGCCAGCAGTAGCGGGGGGGCCGTTCCAGAGACCCAGTACTTC.

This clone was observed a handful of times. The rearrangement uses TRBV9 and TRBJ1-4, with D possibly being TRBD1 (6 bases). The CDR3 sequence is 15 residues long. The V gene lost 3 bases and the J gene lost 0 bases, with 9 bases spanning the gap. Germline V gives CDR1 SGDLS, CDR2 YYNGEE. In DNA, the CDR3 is TGTGCCAGCAGCGGAGGGGGGGCAACTAATGAAAAACTGTTTTTT. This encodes CASSGGGATNEKLFF. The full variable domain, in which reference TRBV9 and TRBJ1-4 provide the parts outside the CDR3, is DSGVTQTPKHLITATGQRVTLRCSPRSGDLSVYWYQQSLDQGLQFLIQYYNGEERAKGNILERFSAQQFPDLHSELNLSSLELGDSALYFCASSGGGATNEKLFFGSGTQLSVL.

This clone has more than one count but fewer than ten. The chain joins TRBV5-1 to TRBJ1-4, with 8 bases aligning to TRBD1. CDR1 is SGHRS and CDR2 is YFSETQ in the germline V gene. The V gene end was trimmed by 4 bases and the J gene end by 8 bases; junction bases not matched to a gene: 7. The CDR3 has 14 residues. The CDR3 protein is CASSRGDRKEKLFF. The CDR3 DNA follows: TGCGCCAGCAGCAGAGGGGACAGGAAGGAAAAACTGTTTTTT.